This entry lists 11 T cell receptor beta chains sequenced from one sample in a study of T cells in Graves' hyperthyroidism and ophthalmopathy. Amplified regions were TCR beta CDR3 sequences from RNA transcripts. Initially, a first-round RT-PCR of the TCR CDR3 employed the HTBI primer set. TCRdb called the multiplex PCR reads again in MiXCR, with one record for every CDR3 protein. The sample has about 380,000 distinct CDR3 sequences, approximately 18% seen once. The sequencing input was blood. These receptors all stem from a man between 18 and 29 years old with Graves' ophthalmopathy.

The V and J genes are TRBV18 and TRBJ2-1, with 7 positions matching TRBD1. The CDR3 has 15 amino acids. Germline lookup yields CDR1 KGHSH and CDR2 LQKENI. Trimming took 3 bases from V and 6 from J; bases not matched to a gene: 8. CDR3 coding DNA: TGTGCCAGCTCACCTCAGGGGGTAGAGTTCAATGAGCAGTTCTTC. It translates to CASSPQGVEFNEQFF. Supplemented by reference TRBV18 and TRBJ2-1, the full variable domain reads NAGVMQNPRHLVRRRGQEARLRCSPMKGHSHVYWYRQLPEEGLKFMVYLQKENIIDESGMPKERFSAEFPKEGPSILRIQQVVRGDSAAYFCASSPQGVEFNEQFFGPGTRLTVL.

In this sample, this clonotype turned up many times. This sequence joins TRBV6-1 and TRBJ2-2; 8 positions match TRBD1. Trimming cost V 1 base and J 6 bases; bases outside gene matches: 10. The CDR3 has 17 amino acids. CDR1 and CDR2 (germline): MNHNS, SASEGT. This chain's CDR3 is CASSEVPTGEGPGELFF. CDR3 DNA: TGTGCCAGCAGTGAAGTTCCGACAGGGGAAGGGCCCGGGGAGCTGTTTTTT.

The V gene is TRBV7-8, the J gene TRBJ2-3; 8 bases are shared with TRBD1. CDR1 SGHVS and CDR2 FQNEAQ come from the germline V gene. V trimming: 3 bases; J trimming: 1 base; junction bases outside the gene matches: 9. The CDR3 has 17 amino acids. The CDR3 DNA reads as TGTGCCAGCAGCTTCCAGACAGGGGCCGGACGCACAGATACGCAGTATTTT. It is translated as CASSFQTGAGRTDTQYF. Full variable domain (remainder filled in from reference TRBV7-8 and TRBJ2-3): GAGVSQSPRYKVAKRGQDVALRCDPISGHVSLFWYQQALGQGPEFLTYFQNEAQLDKSGLPSDRFFAERPEGSVSTLKIQRTQQEDSAVYLCASSFQTGAGRTDTQYFGPGTRLTVL.

This sequence joins TRBV5-1 and TRBJ1-1, with TRBD1 identical over 8 bases. Germline V gives CDR1 SGHRS, CDR2 YFSETQ. The V gene end was trimmed by 4 bases and the J gene end by 1 base; junction bases not matched to a gene: 9. The CDR3 spans 16 residues. CDR3 bases: TGCGCCAGCAGCCTGACAGGGGAGGATTGGAACACTGAAGCTTTCTTT. Protein: CASSLTGEDWNTEAFF.

The chain has TRBV20-1 and TRBJ1-6; no clear D. V lost 5 bases and J 0 bases, leaving 11 bases between the germline ends. The CDR3 covers 15 residues. Germline CDR1 DFQATT, CDR2 SNEGSKA (reference sequence). In DNA form, the CDR3 reads TGCAGTGCTCCCGAACATAGCTCCTATAATTCACCCCTCCACTTT. Translated: CSAPEHSSYNSPLHF.

To note about this clonotype: No conserved phenylalanine or tryptophan is present at the end of the CDR3, so a read error is the likely explanation. This sequence joins TRBV28 and TRBJ2-3; D may be TRBD2 (6 bases). This CDR3 spans 18 amino acids. Germline assignment: CDR1 MDHEN and CDR2 SYDVKM. The CDR3, as DNA: TGTGTCAGCAGCCCTCCTTCCGCTAGCGTAGAAGGCGCAGATACGCAGTATCTT. Residues: CVSSPPSASVEGADTQYL.

This clonotype occurred a few times. The rearrangement uses TRBV7-9 and TRBJ2-2; D not certain. The V end lost 0 bases, the J end lost 1 base, and 12 bases lay between the germline ends. Germline CDR1 reads SEHNR; CDR2 reads FQNEAQ (reference sequence). This CDR3 is built from 17 residues. This CDR3 reads CASSLADLTVNTGELFF. Written as DNA, the CDR3 is TGTGCCAGCAGCTTAGCCGACTTAACGGTGAACACCGGGGAGCTGTTTTTT. Complete variable domain (other parts from reference TRBV7-9 and TRBJ2-2): DTGVSQNPRHKITKRGQNVTFRCDPISEHNRLYWYRQTLGQGPEFLTYFQNEAQLEKSRLLSDRFSAERPKGSFSTLEIQRTEQGDSAMYLCASSLADLTVNTGELFFGEGSRLTVL.

This clonotype was counted ten times or more. The J gene is TRBJ2-3, the V gene TRBV11-2; 7 bases agree with TRBD2. The trim removed 5 bases at V and 5 bases at J, leaving 13 bases unmatched. This CDR3 spans 16 amino acids. Germline lookup yields CDR1 SGHAT and CDR2 FQNNGV. In DNA form, the CDR3 reads TGTGCCAGCAGCCTCCCCCCGTGGGTAGCGGGAGATACGCAGTATTTT. Translating it yields CASSLPPWVAGDTQYF. Full variable domain (remainder filled in from reference TRBV11-2 and TRBJ2-3): EAGVAQSPRYKIIEKRQSVAFWCNPISGHATLYWYQQILGQGPKLLIQFQNNGVVDDSQLPKDRFSAERLKGVDSTLKIQPAKLEDSAVYLCASSLPPWVAGDTQYFGPGTRLTVL.

In its sample, this clonotype was seen many times. The chain uses TRBV20-1 and TRBJ2-1; D is ambiguous. V was trimmed by 0 bases and J by 6 bases, leaving 12 bases between them. Per the germline V gene, CDR1 is DFQATT and CDR2 is SNEGSKA (reference sequence). The CDR3 spans 14 residues. This CDR3 is CSARDWDPSNEQFF. The DNA of the CDR3 is TGCAGTGCTAGAGATTGGGATCCTTCCAATGAGCAGTTCTTC.

CDR3 region: CASSAQGTNQETQYF. The CDR3 region has the DNA TGTGCCAGCAGCGCCCAGGGGACCAACCAAGAGACCCAGTACTTC. This chain joins TRBV7-3 and TRBJ2-5, with D possibly being TRBD1 (6 bases). Trimming cost V 5 bases and J 0 bases, with 13 bases left between them. The germline V gene encodes CDR1 SGHTA and CDR2 FQGTGA. This CDR3 region has 15 residues.

CDR3 residues: CASSLRQGSENEQYF. The CDR3 region has the DNA TGTGCCAGCAGCTTAAGACAGGGCTCAGAAAACGAGCAGTACTTC. This sequence joins TRBV7-9 and TRBJ2-7; TRBD1 aligns across 7 bases. This CDR3 is built from 15 residues. Germline CDR1 reads SEHNR; CDR2 reads FQNEAQ (reference sequence). V lost 2 bases and J lost 5; bases outside the gene matches: 9.